The 30 T cell receptor beta chains given below trace back to one sample, sequenced in a study of T-cell reconstitution after alpha-beta-depleted transplantation in children. The study's findings and limits: T-cell numbers and diversity one year post-transplant derived largely from freshly generated T cells.

The antigens for these receptors are not known. Unique molecular identifiers were used to barcode this TCRbeta library. TCRdb processed the PCR reads anew with MiXCR; each CDR3 protein has one entry. The sample contains about 300,000 distinct CDR3 sequences, roughly 7.8% of which appear only once. Sequencing was performed on peripheral blood, taken 360 days after TCRalphabeta/CD19-depleted stem cell transplant. These TCRs come from a female patient aged 2-15 years who had a stem cell transplant for Fanconi anemia, so the T cells may come from the graft donor.

Of note for this clonotype: No conserved phenylalanine or tryptophan ends this CDR3, so it is likely a read error. The chain combines TRBV10-3 with TRBJ1-1; possible D gene TRBD1, 5 bases. Germline lookup yields CDR1 ENHRY and CDR2 SYGVKD. CDR3 length: 15 residues. V was pared by 8 bases and J by 2 bases, with 18 bases between. CDR3 in amino acids: CAIDEAGAPNTEAFS. The CDR3 DNA reads TGTGCCATCGATGAGGCCGGGGCGCCCAACACTGAAGCTTTCTCT.

This clonotype was picked up many times. The gene calls are TRBV20-1 and TRBJ2-5; 8 nucleotides match TRBD1. CDR1 DFQATT and CDR2 SNEGSKA come from the germline V gene (reference sequence). There are 17 residues in the CDR3. V gave up 4 bases and J gave up 2 bases; unmatched junction bases: 15. The CDR3 loop is CSANEDRDGWVQETQYF. The CDR3 DNA is TGCAGTGCTAATGAGGACAGGGATGGTTGGGTACAAGAGACCCAGTACTTC.

This clonotype was counted ten times or more. The chain couples TRBV12-3 or TRBV12-4 to TRBJ2-1, with 7 nucleotides matching TRBD2. The length of the CDR3 is 15 residues. J was trimmed by 2 bases and V by 3 bases; bases with no gene match: 4. Here the CDR3 reads CASSFLAGAYNEQFF. CDR3 coding DNA: TGTGCCAGCAGTTTCTTGGCGGGGGCCTACAATGAGCAGTTCTTC.

There are many counts of this clonotype. DNA for the CDR3: TGTGCCAGCAGCTTAACTAGCGGACAGGGGGCGCAAACCGGGGAGCTGTTTTTT. It is translated as CASSLTSGQGAQTGELFF. The gene calls are TRBV7-3 and TRBJ2-2; 11 bases align to TRBD1. V was clipped by 0 bases and J by 5 bases; unmatched bases: 8. Per the germline V gene, CDR1 is SGHTA and CDR2 is FQGTGA. This CDR3 region has 18 residues.

The chain has TRBV5-5 and TRBJ1-1; a possible D gene is TRBD1 (6 bases). From germline, CDR1 is SGHKS and CDR2 YYEKEE (reference sequence). Trimming shortened V by 4 bases and J by 0 bases, and 40 bases separated the two germline ends. CDR3 size: 24 residues. The CDR3 region has the DNA TGTGCCAGCAGCGTTTGGCACAGGGTGCCGGCCCCGACTCAGACAGGCCCCATGAACACTGAAGCTTTCTTT. Its protein is CASSVWHRVPAPTQTGPMNTEAFF.

This rearrangement joins TRBV18 to TRBJ1-2; D not resolved. Germline V gives CDR1 KGHSH, CDR2 LQKENI. This CDR3 has 14 amino acids. The ends were cut back, 1 base at V and 2 bases at J, with 8 bases in the middle. CDR3 residues: CASSPLAGNYGYTF. The CDR3 bases are TGTGCCAGCTCACCACTGGCTGGGAACTATGGCTACACCTTC.

The chain employs TRBV20-1 and TRBJ1-5; TRBD1 matches 7 bases. CDR3 size: 14 residues. Germline CDR1 and CDR2: DFQATT and SNEGSKA (reference sequence). V lost 5 bases and J lost 2; bases outside the gene matches: 6. This CDR3 is CSASGGRGNQPQHF. CDR3 nucleotides: TGCAGTGCTTCAGGGGGGAGGGGCAATCAGCCCCAGCATTTT.

This clonotype came up many times. The chain combines TRBV25-1 with TRBJ2-3; TRBD2 aligns across 13 bases. The J segment lost 2 bases and the V segment lost 2 bases, leaving 4 bases of the junction unmatched. CDR1 and CDR2 (germline): MGHDK, SYGVNS. This CDR3 spans 17 amino acids. CDR3 DNA sequence: TGTGCCAGCAGTGAACGGACTAGCGGGAGCCCCACAGATACGCAGTATTTT. The encoded protein is CASSERTSGSPTDTQYF.

This clonotype was observed many times. The chain uses TRBV29-1 and TRBJ1-2; 11 bases are shared with TRBD1. In germline, CDR1 is SQVTM, CDR2 ANQGSEA. V dropped 7 bases and J dropped 7; count of bases not matched to a gene: 8. The CDR3 has 13 residues. Here the CDR3 reads CSARDRGASGYTF. The CDR3 coding sequence is TGCAGCGCTCGGGACAGGGGGGCTAGTGGCTACACCTTC.

In this sample, this clonotype turned up many times. This chain links TRBV7-3 with TRBJ2-3; D is unresolved. With 1 base removed from V and 0 bases from J, the gap between germline ends came to 8 bases. Germline V CDR1 and CDR2: SGHTA, FQGTGA. The CDR3 is 15 residues long. The CDR3: CASSLSPHSTDTQYF. The CDR3 DNA reads as TGTGCCAGCAGCTTAAGCCCCCATAGCACAGATACGCAGTATTTT.

This clonotype was found a few times. The chain joins TRBV20-1 to TRBJ2-7; maybe TRBD1 (7 bases). The CDR3 runs 14 residues. Germline V gene lookup returns CDR1 DFQATT and CDR2 SNEGSKA (reference sequence). V lost 3 bases and J lost 2, with 14 bases in between. CDR3 in DNA: TGCAGTGCTAGTGCCGCAGGGGGGACCTACGAGCAGTACTTC. The encoded protein is CSASAAGGTYEQYF.

There are many counts of this clonotype. The rearrangement uses TRBV6-5 and TRBJ2-7, with D perhaps being TRBD1 or TRBD2 (5 bases each). Germline V gene data show CDR1 as MNHEY and CDR2 as SVGAGI. Trimming removed 0 bases from V and 0 bases from J, with 9 bases in between. The CDR3 spans 15 residues. CDR3 sequence reads: CASSYSGRSSYEQYF. DNA for the CDR3: TGTGCCAGCAGTTACTCGGGACGTAGCTCCTACGAGCAGTACTTC.

This clonotype was counted at least ten times. The chain combines TRBV10-3 with TRBJ2-1; the match to TRBD2 covers 10 bases. There are 17 residues in the CDR3. The germline gives CDR1 ENHRY, CDR2 SYGVKD. Unmatched junction bases numbered 12, after V lost 4 bases and J lost 6 bases. CDR3 nucleotide sequence: TGTGCCATCAGTGGAGGGGGTAGCGGGGGGCCCCTCAATGAGCAGTTCTTC. Protein product: CAISGGGSGGPLNEQFF.

The table lists this clonotype with many counts. The J gene is TRBJ2-1, the V gene TRBV29-1; D assignment may be TRBD1 or TRBD2 (7 bases each). The germline CDR1 and CDR2 sequences are SQVTM and ANQGSEA. The CDR3 spans 15 residues. Trimming took 3 bases from V and 4 from J, leaving 16 bases between them. The CDR3 DNA reads TGCAGCGTTGACAGGGGGGGTTTTCAGTACAATGAGCAGTTCTTC. It is translated as CSVDRGGFQYNEQFF.

This clonotype appeared many times. The rearrangement links TRBV10-3 to TRBJ2-7, with TRBD2 matching over 8 bases. V gave up 6 bases and J gave up 6 bases; unmatched junction bases: 10. Germline values: CDR1 ENHRY, CDR2 SYGVKD. There are 14 residues in the CDR3. CDR3 protein: CAISQGSGRSEQYF. In DNA, the CDR3 is TGTGCCATCAGCCAGGGAAGCGGGAGAAGCGAGCAGTACTTC.

The gene calls are TRBV7-2 and TRBJ2-3, with D possibly TRBD1 on 5 matching bases. Trimming stripped 5 bases from V and 4 bases from J, with 19 bases between. There are 16 residues in the CDR3. Germline lookup yields CDR1 SGHTA and CDR2 FQGNSA. CDR3 sequence reads: CASSTTGGRPADTQYF. The CDR3 nucleotides read TGTGCCAGCAGCACAACAGGCGGACGCCCCGCAGATACGCAGTATTTT.

The chain carries TRBV20-1 and TRBJ1-1; no clear D. Trimming cost V 4 bases and J 1 base, with 4 bases left between them. This CDR3 has 11 residues. From germline, CDR1 is DFQATT and CDR2 SNEGSKA (reference sequence). The CDR3 loop is CSAKGNTEAFF. CDR3 DNA sequence: TGCAGTGCTAAGGGGAACACTGAAGCTTTCTTT.

This clonotype has a count of ten or more. At one end, the junction sequence differs from germline, possibly due to a read error. J is TRBJ2-1 and V is TRBV12-3 or TRBV12-4, with 9 positions matching TRBD2. There are 11 residues in the CDR3. Here the CDR3 DNA reads TGTGCCAGCAGTTTAGGGCTAGCGGGGATCTTC. The encoded protein is CASSLGLAGIF.

The chain recombines TRBV6-5 with TRBJ2-2; TRBD2 agrees at 10 bases. The V and J ends lost 0 bases and 1 base, in that order; junction bases with no gene match: 8. Germline CDR1 and CDR2: MNHEY and SVGAGI. CDR3 length: 19 amino acids. CDR3 region: CASSYSPSGGLGNTGELFF. CDR3 bases: TGTGCCAGCAGTTACTCTCCTAGCGGGGGATTAGGGAACACCGGGGAGCTGTTTTTT.

This clonotype appeared many times. V is TRBV20-1 and J is TRBJ2-1; TRBD2 aligns across 8 bases. The CDR3 is 17 amino acids. With 0 bases clipped from V and 8 bases from J, the junction kept 15 bases outside the gene matches. Germline CDR1 is DFQATT and CDR2 is SNEGSKA (reference sequence). The CDR3 DNA reads as TGCAGTGCTAGAGATGATGGTAGCGGGGCGAAATCCGATGAGCAGTTCTTC. It is translated as CSARDDGSGAKSDEQFF.

The chain recombines TRBV10-3 with TRBJ1-1, with a weak D call TRBD1 (6 bases). Germline loops: CDR1 ENHRY, CDR2 SYGVKD. The CDR3 totals 18 residues. Trimming took off 5 bases at V and 1 base at J, with 23 bases between the two ends. The CDR3 bases are TGTGCCATCAGTAGGGGTCCCAGGGGTATAGGGCGGAACACTGAAGCTTTCTTT. Amino acids: CAISRGPRGIGRNTEAFF.

V is TRBV3-1 and J is TRBJ2-2; 7 nucleotides line up with TRBD1. The length of the CDR3 is 15 residues. Per germline, CDR1 LGHDT and CDR2 YNNKEL (reference sequence). V gave up 3 bases and J gave up 3 bases; unmatched junction bases: 4. The CDR3 DNA follows: TGTGCCAGCAGCCAGGGTGACAGGGACACCGGGGAGCTGTTTTTT. Amino acids: CASSQGDRDTGELFF.

V usage is TRBV4-1 and J usage is TRBJ2-7; D not certain. CDR1 MGHRA and CDR2 YSYEKL come from the germline V gene. Trimming removed 4 bases from V and 3 bases from J, with 19 bases in between. There are 16 residues in the CDR3. CDR3 coding DNA: TGCGCCAGCAGCCTAAGCCCCCGGGCAGATCTCTACGAGCAGTACGTC. This encodes CASSLSPRADLYEQYV.

This clonotype was observed many times. The chain combines TRBV20-1 with TRBJ2-3; 13 nucleotides agree with TRBD2. Germline V CDR1 and CDR2: DFQATT, SNEGSKA (reference sequence). This CDR3 spans 14 amino acids. V was clipped by 3 bases and J by 6 bases; unmatched bases: 3. The CDR3 is CSASGTSGKDTQYF. The CDR3 nucleotides are TGCAGTGCTAGTGGGACTAGCGGGAAGGATACGCAGTATTTT.

The chain uses TRBV27 and TRBJ2-2, with D perhaps matching TRBD1 or TRBD2 (6 bases each). In germline, CDR1 is MNHEY, CDR2 SMNVEV (reference sequence). V dropped 4 bases and J dropped 12 bases, with 21 bases sitting between them. The CDR3 contains 15 residues. CDR3 nucleotide sequence: TGTGCCAGCAGTTCGTATGCAGGGGAAGGAGGGAAGCTGTTTTTT. Amino acids: CASSSYAGEGGKLFF.

This rearrangement joins TRBV20-1 to TRBJ2-5, with a tentative D call TRBD1 (5 bases). The length of the CDR3 is 15 residues. Germline assignment: CDR1 DFQATT and CDR2 SNEGSKA (reference sequence). V was shortened by 7 bases and J by 7 bases, with 25 bases between the two germline ends. CDR3 loop: CSGHPGQGIDGTQYF. The CDR3 DNA is TGCAGTGGCCATCCGGGCCAGGGAATTGATGGGACCCAGTACTTC.

This clonotype was recorded many times. The chain carries TRBV21-1 and TRBJ2-3; TRBD1, the table's D call, was not compared with the DNA. TRBV21-1 is given as a pseudogene. The CDR3 totals 16 residues. The CDR3 DNA reads as TGTGCCAGCAGCAACCCCGGGACAGTAAGGGGAGATACGCAGTATTTT. Translated, it gives CASSNPGTVRGDTQYF.

The chain couples TRBV18 to TRBJ2-7; 10 nucleotides align to TRBD1. The germline V gene encodes CDR1 KGHSH and CDR2 LQKENI. This CDR3 comprises 15 residues. V trimming: 2 bases; J trimming: 4 bases; junction bases outside the gene matches: 5. The DNA for the CDR3 is TGTGCCAGCTCACCATGGGGGACAGGGGAATACGAGCAGTACTTC. Protein sequence: CASSPWGTGEYEQYF.

This clonotype was counted ten times or more. The V and J genes are TRBV29-1 and TRBJ2-2; a weak D match, TRBD1 (6 bases). CDR1 and CDR2 (germline): SQVTM, ANQGSEA. The CDR3 length is 15 residues. V was shortened by 0 bases and J by 3 bases, with 11 bases between the two germline ends. CDR3 in DNA: TGCAGCGTTGAAGATCAGACAGGTGACACCGGGGAGCTGTTTTTT. This translates into CSVEDQTGDTGELFF.

This clonotype was seen only a few times. The chain recombines TRBV28 with TRBJ2-3, with unresolved D. Germline CDR1 is MDHEN and CDR2 is SYDVKM. This CDR3 spans 15 amino acids. With 8 bases removed from V and 3 bases from J, the gap between germline ends came to 18 bases. CDR3 residues: CASQTYPFPTDTQYF. The CDR3 nucleotides read TGTGCCAGCCAGACTTACCCTTTTCCAACAGATACGCAGTATTTT.